The clone carrying this T cell receptor (beta chain) showed up just a few times. Antigen: not known. This entry comes from a study of T cell repertoires in cytomegalovirus infection. Looking at the study overall: It can be stated that public TCR beta signatures indicated CMV infection as well as a matching HLA type. Study findings and constraints: CMV-specific TCR beta clonotypes restricted by HLA-C were the ones dominating the ex vivo response. Identification of carriers of CMV plus the relevant HLA was achieved through cumulative public TCR beta family frequency.

MiXCR was run by TCRdb on the reads, yielding one entry per CDR3 protein. The sample has around 530,000 distinct CDR3 sequences, approximately 15% seen once. The clonotype comes from a human donor in good health (CMV status not recorded). Some clones in this sample may be carry-over from other donors' samples. Material for sequencing was CD8+ T cells from PBMCs.

CDR3 DNA: TGTGCCAGCAGTTTTAGTCTCCGTCTCGGAGAGCAGTACTTC. It specifies CASSFSLRLGEQYF. V gene TRBV5-4 combines with J gene TRBJ2-7; D unresolved. CDR3 length: 14 residues. Germline CDR1 is SGHNT and CDR2 is YYREEE (reference sequence). The V end lost 5 bases, the J end lost 7 bases, and 19 bases lay between the germline ends. Variable domain in full (rest from reference TRBV5-4 and TRBJ2-7): ETGVTQSPTHLIKTRGQQVTLRCSSQSGHNTVSWYQQALGQGPQFIFQYYREEENGRGNFPPRFSGLQFPNYSSELNVNALELDDSALYLCASSFSLRLGEQYFGPGTRLTVT.